This TCR beta chain stems from a study of blood T cell repertoires in COVID-19. CDR1 and CDR2 (germline): MGHDK, SYGVNS. The CDR3 totals 12 residues. V lost 4 bases and J lost 9, with 10 bases in between. Libraries were prepared by immunoSEQ multiplex PCR; TCRdb keeps only in-frame clonotypes and omits some of them. Of around 500,000 clones listed, 75% to 90% are singletons. The rearrangement links TRBV25-1 to TRBJ2-4, with D tentatively TRBD2 (5 bases). The sequencing sample was made of PBMCs or T cells enriched from blood (not recorded which). The receptor was isolated from a woman in her fifties or sixties who had recovered from COVID-19. The CDR3 spells CASSGGLSIQYF. Written as DNA, the CDR3 is TGTGCCAGCAGTGGTGGACTGAGCATTCAGTACTTC.